This paragraph reports one T cell receptor beta chain. The sample comes from a study of patients and donors after allogeneic stem cell transplantation. TCRdb passed the RT-PCR reads through MiXCR, listing each CDR3 protein once. Here the sample spans 900,000 to 1,000,000 distinct CDR3 sequences, more than 15% being singletons. The CDR3 loop spans 12 amino acids. Per the germline V gene, CDR1 is MNHNY and CDR2 is SVGAGI (reference sequence). The ends were cut back, 2 bases at V and 6 bases at J, with 7 bases in the middle. The TCR comes from a human donor who was either an allogeneic HSCT recipient or a stem cell or donor lymphocyte infusion donor (not recorded which). It is not recorded whose cells these are; they may come from a transplant donor. The V and J genes are TRBV6-6 and TRBJ1-1; D is unresolved. The sequencing sample was made of blood, either unsorted or a sorted T cell fraction (not recorded which). In DNA, the CDR3 is TGTGCCAGCAGTTACGGGGTTGCTGAAGCTTTCTTT. Its translation: CASSYGVAEAFF.